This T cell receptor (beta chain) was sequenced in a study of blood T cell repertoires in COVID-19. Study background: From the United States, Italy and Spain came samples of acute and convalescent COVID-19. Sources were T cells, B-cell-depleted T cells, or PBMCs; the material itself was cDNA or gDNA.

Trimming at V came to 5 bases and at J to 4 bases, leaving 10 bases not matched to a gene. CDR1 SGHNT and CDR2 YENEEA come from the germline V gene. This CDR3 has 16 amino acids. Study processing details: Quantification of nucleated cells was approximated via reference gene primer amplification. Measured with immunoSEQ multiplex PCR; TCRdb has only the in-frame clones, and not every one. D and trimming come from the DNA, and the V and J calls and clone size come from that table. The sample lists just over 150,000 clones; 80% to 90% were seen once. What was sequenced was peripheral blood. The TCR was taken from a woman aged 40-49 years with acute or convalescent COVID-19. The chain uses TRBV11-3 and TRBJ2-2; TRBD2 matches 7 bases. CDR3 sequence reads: CASSIGLVTSTGELFF. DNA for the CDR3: TGTGCCAGCAGCATCGGACTAGTAACCTCCACCGGGGAGCTGTTTTTT.